The 20 T cell receptor beta chains below come from one sample, sequenced in a study of T cells in Graves' hyperthyroidism and ophthalmopathy. Amplification yielded TCR beta CDR3 regions, with RNA transcripts as the source. The HTBI primer set served for first-round RT-PCR of the TCR CDR3. TCRdb reanalysed the multiplex PCR reads using MiXCR and keeps one entry per CDR3 protein. Of fewer than 650,000 distinct CDR3 sequences in the sample, approximately 15% were seen once. What was sequenced was blood. These receptors came from a woman aged 25 to 39 with Graves' hyperthyroidism that later progressed to Graves' ophthalmopathy.

This chain connects TRBV28 to TRBJ2-7; 9 positions agree with TRBD2. This CDR3 has 15 amino acids. With 8 bases clipped from V and 0 bases from J, the junction kept 8 bases outside the gene matches. Per germline, CDR1 MDHEN and CDR2 SYDVKM. The CDR3 is CASPTSGSSSYEQYF. The CDR3 DNA sequence: TGTGCCAGCCCGACTAGCGGCTCGAGCTCCTACGAGCAGTACTTC.

The gene calls are TRBV7-9 and TRBJ2-3; possible D gene TRBD2, 6 bases. The CDR3 is 15 amino acids. Trimming pared 2 bases from V and 4 bases from J, leaving 13 bases between. Germline-derived CDR1 and CDR2 are SEHNR and FQNEAQ (reference sequence). CDR3 residues: CASSLPAGRADTQYF. CDR3 nucleotides: TGTGCCAGCAGCTTACCTGCGGGACGGGCAGATACGCAGTATTTT.

The chain carries TRBV20-1 and TRBJ2-2; 8 bases agree with TRBD2. The V segment lost 3 bases and the J segment 7 bases; nucleotides outside the gene matches: 4. Germline assignment: CDR1 DFQATT and CDR2 SNEGSKA (reference sequence). The CDR3 is made up of 13 amino acids. CDR3 loop: CSARGLEVGELFF. CDR3 nucleotides: TGCAGTGCTAGGGGACTAGAGGTCGGGGAGCTGTTTTTT.

J is TRBJ1-3 and V is TRBV19, with TRBD1 identical over 7 bases. V was pared by 3 bases and J by 0 bases, with 2 bases of the junction left unmatched. Per the germline V gene, CDR1 is LNHDA and CDR2 is SQIVND (reference sequence). The CDR3 runs to 15 residues. The CDR3 DNA reads TGTGCCAGTAGTATCTACAGGGGCTCTGGAAACACCATATATTTT. Protein product: CASSIYRGSGNTIYF.

The V gene is TRBV7-9, the J gene TRBJ1-4, with D unclear. Trimming pared 4 bases from V and 3 bases from J, leaving 15 bases between. The CDR3 totals 16 residues. Germline V lookup: CDR1 SEHNR, CDR2 FQNEAQ (reference sequence). The CDR3 loop is CASSYPKHGANEKLFF. The DNA for the CDR3 is TGTGCCAGCAGCTACCCGAAACATGGAGCTAATGAAAAACTGTTTTTT.

This clonotype was detected ten times or more. The gene calls are TRBV28 and TRBJ1-6; D is unresolved. Deletions cut 6 bases from V and 9 bases from J, with 12 bases between. Germline CDR1 reads MDHEN; CDR2 reads SYDVKM. The CDR3 consists of 13 residues. CDR3 DNA sequence: TGTGCCAGCAGCCGAGGAGGCTCTTCACCCCTCCACTTT. Translating gives CASSRGGSSPLHF.

This clonotype occurred many times. This chain joins TRBV28 and TRBJ2-1; D is unresolved. Germline V gene data show CDR1 as MDHEN and CDR2 as SYDVKM. The CDR3 runs to 13 residues. V was pared by 7 bases and J by 3 bases, with 10 bases between. The CDR3 loop reads CASNSGFYNEQFF. CDR3 DNA sequence: TGTGCCAGCAATTCCGGATTCTACAATGAGCAGTTCTTC. Combining the CDR3 with reference TRBV28 and TRBJ2-1 gives the whole variable domain DVKVTQSSRYLVKRTGEKVFLECVQDMDHENMFWYRQDPGLGLRLIYFSYDVKMKEKGDIPEGYSVSREKKERFSLILESASTNQTSMYLCASNSGFYNEQFFGPGTRLTVL.

This chain uses TRBV13 with TRBJ2-7; 7 nucleotides line up with TRBD2. J gave up 1 base and V 1 base, and 13 bases lay outside the gene matches. Germline values: CDR1 PRHDT, CDR2 FYEKMQ (reference sequence). This CDR3 contains 18 residues. The CDR3 sequence is CASSLDGRRTRRSYEQYF. The CDR3 nucleotides read TGTGCCAGCAGCTTAGACGGAAGGAGGACTAGGAGGTCCTACGAGCAGTACTTC.

This clonotype occurred many times. The CDR3 DNA follows: TGTGCCAGCAGCGTATGGACAGGGTCCTACGAGCAGTACTTC. It codes for CASSVWTGSYEQYF. The V call is TRBV7-8, the J call TRBJ2-7, with 8 bases lining up with TRBD1. The V and J ends lost 5 bases and 1 base, in that order; junction bases with no gene match: 4. Germline V gene sequence: CDR1 SGHVS, CDR2 FQNEAQ. The CDR3 loop spans 14 amino acids.

This clonotype was observed at least ten times. The chain carries TRBV5-1 and TRBJ2-1; the D call may be TRBD1 or TRBD2 (5 bases each). V gave up 4 bases and J gave up 3 bases, with 14 bases separating them. Germline V gene lookup returns CDR1 SGHRS and CDR2 YFSETQ. This CDR3 is 15 amino acids long. The CDR3 loop reads CASSGDPPGYNEQFF. In nucleotides, the CDR3 is TGCGCCAGCAGCGGGGACCCGCCAGGCTACAATGAGCAGTTCTTC.

This clonotype was counted many times. The V gene is TRBV12-3 or TRBV12-4, the J gene TRBJ2-6, with a possible D match to TRBD2 (5 bases). The length of the CDR3 is 16 residues. Trimming stripped 7 bases from V and 0 bases from J, with 13 bases between. The CDR3 loop reads CASTIRRDSGANVLTF. The CDR3 DNA sequence: TGTGCCAGCACCATCCGACGGGACTCTGGGGCCAACGTCCTGACTTTC.

This clonotype was found many times. V gene TRBV7-9 combines with J gene TRBJ2-5, with D possibly being TRBD2 (6 bases). CDR3 size: 16 residues. Trimming pared 2 bases from V and 3 bases from J, leaving 16 bases between. CDR1 is SEHNR and CDR2 is FQNEAQ in the germline V gene (reference sequence). The CDR3 loop is CASSLSYGTFKETQYF. The CDR3 region has the DNA TGTGCCAGCAGCTTATCTTACGGGACTTTTAAAGAGACCCAGTACTTC.

This clonotype was found many times. The genes are TRBV12-3 or TRBV12-4 and TRBJ1-2, with unresolved D. This CDR3 has 12 residues. The V and J ends lost 3 bases and 8 bases respectively, with 10 bases between them. The CDR3 loop is CASSLQKGGYTF. DNA for the CDR3: TGTGCCAGCAGTTTGCAGAAAGGAGGCTACACCTTC.

V and J are TRBV11-2 and TRBJ1-1; 7 nucleotides match TRBD1. Germline V gene lookup returns CDR1 SGHAT and CDR2 FQNNGV. The CDR3 extends over 15 amino acids. Trimming removed 3 bases from V and 0 bases from J; junction bases left unmatched: 4. CDR3 residues: CASSFKGQLNTEAFF. The DNA for the CDR3 is TGTGCCAGCAGCTTCAAGGGACAGTTGAACACTGAAGCTTTCTTT.

This clonotype was found a few times. For the CDR3, the DNA is TGCGCCAGCAGCCAAGCCCGACAGCTTACGAATCAGCCCCAGCATTTT. Its protein is CASSQARQLTNQPQHF. V is TRBV4-1 and J is TRBJ1-5, with a tentative D call TRBD1 (5 bases). CDR3 length equals 16 residues. V shed 1 base and J shed 4 bases, with 14 bases lying between them. Germline V gene sequence: CDR1 MGHRA, CDR2 YSYEKL.

The V call is TRBV11-3, the J call TRBJ2-3; 11 bases agree with TRBD2. Germline assignment: CDR1 SGHNT and CDR2 YENEEA. This CDR3 comprises 14 residues. V trimming: 5 bases; J trimming: 5 bases; junction bases outside the gene matches: 3. As DNA, the CDR3 is TGTGCCAGCAGCCAACTAGCGGGAGAAGATACGCAGTATTTT. It translates to CASSQLAGEDTQYF.

The V gene is TRBV27, the J gene TRBJ2-7, with TRBD1 identical over 8 bases. Germline CDR1 and CDR2: MNHEY and SMNVEV (reference sequence). V shed 7 bases and J 0 bases; nucleotides not matched to a gene: 5. The CDR3 totals 14 residues. CDR3 sequence: CASNPDRDSYEQYF. The DNA of the CDR3 is TGTGCCAGCAACCCGGACAGGGACTCCTACGAGCAGTACTTC.

Remarks on this clonotype: This likely comes from a read error, as the CDR3 has no conserved phenylalanine or tryptophan at its end. The chain has TRBV19 and TRBJ1-2; D might be TRBD1 (6 bases). Trimming removed 8 bases at V and 4 bases at J, with 14 bases between. The CDR3 runs to 13 residues. CDR1 LNHDA and CDR2 SQIVND come from the germline V gene (reference sequence). The CDR3 nucleotides read TGTGCCAGTGGTAAGGGGGTAACCTATGGCTACACCCTC. Translated, it gives CASGKGVTYGYTL.

This clonotype occurred many times. The V call is TRBV27, the J call TRBJ1-1; D is unclear. V lost 3 bases and J lost 6, with 11 bases in between. CDR3 size: 13 residues. From germline, CDR1 is MNHEY and CDR2 SMNVEV (reference sequence). The CDR3 protein is CASSFEGVPEAFF. CDR3 DNA: TGTGCCAGCAGTTTTGAAGGAGTCCCTGAAGCTTTCTTT.

This clonotype was recorded a few times. The chain has TRBV12-3 or TRBV12-4 and TRBJ2-2, with D tentatively TRBD2 (5 bases). V was clipped by 7 bases and J by 5 bases, with 14 bases between them. The CDR3 has 14 residues. CDR3 in amino acids: CASTLQPGTGELFF. The CDR3 bases are TGTGCCAGCACCCTACAACCGGGAACCGGGGAGCTGTTTTTT.